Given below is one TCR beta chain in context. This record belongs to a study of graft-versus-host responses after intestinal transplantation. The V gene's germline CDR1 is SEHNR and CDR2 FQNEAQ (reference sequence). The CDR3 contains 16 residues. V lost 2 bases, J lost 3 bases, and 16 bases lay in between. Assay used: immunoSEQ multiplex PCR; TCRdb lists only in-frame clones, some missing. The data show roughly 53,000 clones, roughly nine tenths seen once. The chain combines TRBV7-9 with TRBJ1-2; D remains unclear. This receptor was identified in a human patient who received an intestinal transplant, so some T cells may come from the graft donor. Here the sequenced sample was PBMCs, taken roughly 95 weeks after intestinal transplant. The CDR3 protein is CASSLFGAGQYYGYTF. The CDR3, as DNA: TGTGCCAGCAGCTTATTTGGTGCCGGGCAGTACTATGGCTACACCTTC.